The 32 T cell receptor beta chains reported below all come from one sample, sequenced in a study of blood T cell repertoires in COVID-19 (TCRdb year 2020). The protocol used for the library was the immunoSEQ multiplex PCR assay. TCRdb provides this immuneACCESS table in a form limited to in-frame rearrangements. Some clones are lacking; in checked studies, under half of them reflect an unresolved V gene, and why the rest are absent is not known. This sample holds over 250,000 clones; approximately 86% were observed only once. Over 7.5% of the sample goes to the ten largest clones. The sequenced sample consisted of peripheral blood. The receptors here all came from a man aged 35-49 years who had recovered from COVID-19.

The chain uses TRBV4-3 and TRBJ1-1, with D perhaps TRBD1 (6 bases). The CDR3 loop spans 13 amino acids. Looked up from germline, CDR1 is LGHNA and CDR2 is YSLEER. V gave up 2 bases and J gave up 8 bases, with 12 bases separating them. CDR3 protein: CASSQKSGTEAFF. The DNA of the CDR3 is TGCGCCAGCAGCCAAAAATCCGGGACAGAAGCTTTCTTT.

The CDR3, as DNA: TGTGCCAGCAGCACTGGGGAGCGGACTAACACCGGGGAGCTGTTTTTT. It encodes CASSTGERTNTGELFF. The chain has TRBV21-1 and TRBJ2-2; TRBD2, as called in the table, went unchecked against the DNA. TRBV21-1 is described as a pseudogene. The CDR3 consists of 16 residues.

This clone was seen more than once but under ten times. Here the CDR3 DNA reads TGTGCCAGCAGTGAAGGGACAGGTTTCAATCAGCCCCAGCATTTT. Protein sequence: CASSEGTGFNQPQHF. The V gene is TRBV6-1, the J gene TRBJ1-5; 7 bases agree with TRBD1. This CDR3 region has 15 residues. V lost 1 base and J lost 3; bases outside the gene matches: 3. CDR1 and CDR2 from the germline V gene are MNHNS and SASEGT.

The V call is TRBV4-2, the J call TRBJ1-3; 7 bases are shared with TRBD1. With 2 bases clipped from V and 0 bases from J, the junction kept 4 bases outside the gene matches. The CDR3 is 16 residues long. Looked up from germline, CDR1 is LGHNA and CDR2 is YNFKEQ. DNA of the CDR3: TGTGCCAGCAGCCAAACGGGACAGAACTCTGGAAACACCATATATTTT. Its translation is CASSQTGQNSGNTIYF.

The chain links TRBV6-5 to TRBJ2-2; D not resolved. Germline CDR1 MNHEY, CDR2 SVGAGI. Trimming stripped 7 bases from V and 5 bases from J, with 17 bases between. This CDR3 has 15 residues. The CDR3 is CASKANQAGTGELFF. The CDR3 DNA follows: TGTGCCAGCAAAGCTAATCAAGCAGGAACCGGGGAGCTGTTTTTT.

This sequence joins TRBV28 and TRBJ2-7, with a weak D call TRBD2 (6 bases). Trimming stripped 6 bases from V and 4 bases from J, with 16 bases between. CDR1 MDHEN and CDR2 SYDVKM come from the germline V gene. The CDR3 is 14 amino acids. This chain's CDR3 is CASSLFRDLYEQYF. In nucleotides, the CDR3 is TGTGCCAGCAGCCTCTTCCGGGACTTGTACGAGCAGTACTTC.

This clone was seen just once. The chain combines TRBV6-4 with TRBJ1-4; D unclear. Trimming stripped 0 bases from V and 7 bases from J, with 6 bases between. Germline CDR1 reads MRHNA; CDR2 reads SNTAGT. This CDR3 is built from 13 residues. The CDR3 nucleotides read TGTGCCAGCAGTGACTCTAGTGGTGAAAAACTGTTTTTT. It is translated as CASSDSSGEKLFF.

This clone was seen a single time. This sequence joins TRBV5-1 and TRBJ1-5, with 10 bases matching TRBD1. Germline CDR1 is SGHRS and CDR2 is YFSETQ. The CDR3 totals 15 residues. Trimming removed 0 bases from V and 5 bases from J; junction bases left unmatched: 2. CDR3 in DNA: TGCGCCAGCAGCTTGGGACAGGGGGCACATCAGCCCCAGCATTTT. Translation gives CASSLGQGAHQPQHF.

The V and J genes are TRBV11-3 and TRBJ2-1; 8 bases are shared with TRBD2. The ends lost 0 bases at V and 5 bases at J; junction bases unmatched: 9. This CDR3 contains 17 residues. The V gene's germline CDR1 is SGHNT and CDR2 YENEEA. CDR3 coding DNA: TGTGCCAGCAGCTTAGATTTAGGGAGCGGGAGCCACAATGAGCAGTTCTTC. Translated: CASSLDLGSGSHNEQFF.

The chain recombines TRBV5-6 with TRBJ1-1, with a weak D call TRBD1 (5 bases). Trimming removed 4 bases from V and 0 bases from J, with 13 bases in between. The CDR3 is 15 residues long. Germline CDR1 SGHDT, CDR2 YYEEEE. The CDR3 reads CASSPTGFMNTEAFF. As DNA, the CDR3 is TGTGCCAGCAGCCCAACAGGATTCATGAACACTGAAGCTTTCTTT.

The CDR3 DNA reads TGTGCCAGCAGCTCAGGTGTGGGAGGGGGGCCTTTCTTT. This sequence encodes CASSSGVGGGPFF. This chain joins TRBV7-8 and TRBJ1-1, with TRBD1 as a possible D gene (6 bases). The CDR3 has 13 residues. Germline CDR1 is SGHVS and CDR2 is FQNEAQ. Trimming removed 4 bases from V and 12 bases from J, with 18 bases in between.

The J gene is TRBJ2-1, the V gene TRBV15; TRBD2 aligns across 8 bases. The CDR3 contains 16 residues. CDR1 is LNHNV and CDR2 is YYDKDF in the germline V gene (reference sequence). V gave up 1 base and J gave up 2 bases; unmatched junction bases: 4. CDR3 in amino acids: CATSRVLAGAYNEQFF. In nucleotides, the CDR3 is TGTGCCACCAGCAGAGTGCTAGCGGGCGCCTACAATGAGCAGTTCTTC.

This chain connects TRBV29-1 to TRBJ2-2; 7 bases line up with TRBD2. The germline gives CDR1 SQVTM, CDR2 ANQGSEA. This CDR3 is 18 amino acids long. With V trimmed by 0 bases and J by 4 bases, 14 bases remained unmatched. The CDR3 sequence is CSVEDRPGTGGATGELFF. The CDR3 bases are TGCAGCGTTGAAGACCGCCCAGGAACGGGAGGTGCCACCGGGGAGCTGTTTTTT.

The genes are TRBV15 and TRBJ2-3, with D perhaps matching TRBD2 (5 bases). The V gene lost 1 base and the J gene lost 7 bases, with 9 bases spanning the gap. CDR3 length: 13 amino acids. Per germline, CDR1 LNHNV and CDR2 YYDKDF (reference sequence). The CDR3 DNA sequence: TGTGCCACCAGCAGAGGAGGGCTAAATACGCAGTATTTT. Its translation is CATSRGGLNTQYF.

This clone occurred a few times. This chain joins TRBV6-2 or TRBV6-3 and TRBJ2-2; D not resolved. V lost 0 bases, J lost 5 bases, and 4 bases lay in between. In germline, CDR1 is MNHEY, CDR2 SVGEGT. This CDR3 contains 13 residues. CDR3 loop: CASSYSPTGELFF. In DNA form, the CDR3 reads TGTGCCAGCAGTTACTCCCCTACCGGGGAGCTGTTTTTT.

The chain couples TRBV7-8 to TRBJ1-2, with D perhaps TRBD1 (5 bases). The germline gives CDR1 SGHVS, CDR2 FQNEAQ. The CDR3 sequence is 11 residues long. The V and J ends lost 5 bases and 13 bases respectively, with 14 bases between them. CDR3 sequence: CASSLDTGFTF. DNA of the CDR3: TGTGCCAGCAGCCTGGACACTGGATTCACCTTC.

This chain connects TRBV3-1 (or the pseudogene TRBV3-2) to TRBJ1-1; a possible D gene is TRBD1 (6 bases). The V gene lost 1 base and the J gene lost 4 bases, with 10 bases spanning the gap. The germline CDR1 and CDR2 sequences are LGHDT and YNNKEL (reference sequence). The CDR3 contains 14 residues. The CDR3 loop is CASSQVGQGTEAFF. Written as DNA, the CDR3 is TGTGCCAGCAGCCAAGTGGGACAAGGCACTGAAGCTTTCTTT.

The CDR3 nucleotides read TGTGCCAGCAGGAACCGGGACAGGGGTAGACTGTTTTTT. As protein: CASRNRDRGRLFF. The chain recombines TRBV5-6 with TRBJ2-2; 10 nucleotides line up with TRBD1. Germline trimming cut 5 bases from V and 14 bases from J; bases unmatched to any gene: 9. CDR1 and CDR2 from the germline V gene are SGHDT and YYEEEE. The CDR3 contains 13 residues. Looking up the rest from reference TRBV5-6 and TRBJ2-2 gives the full variable domain: DAGVTQSPTHLIKTRGQQVTLRCSPKSGHDTVSWYQQALGQGPQFIFQYYEEEERQRGNFPDRFSGHQFPNYSSELNVNALLLGDSALYLCASRNRDRGRLFFGEGSRLTVL.

The V gene is TRBV28, the J gene TRBJ2-2, with 10 bases aligning to TRBD2. CDR3 length: 14 residues. Trimming cost V 11 bases and J 3 bases; bases outside gene matches: 6. In germline, CDR1 is MDHEN, CDR2 SYDVKM. CDR3 protein: CAAGLAAYTGELFF. DNA of the CDR3: TGTGCCGCAGGACTAGCGGCGTACACCGGGGAGCTGTTTTTT.

The chain links TRBV6-5 to TRBJ1-2, with 12 nucleotides matching TRBD1. The CDR3 runs 14 residues. V was clipped by 6 bases and J by 8 bases; unmatched bases: 7. CDR1 and CDR2 from the germline V gene are MNHEY and SVGAGI. The CDR3: CASRGTGGSGGYTF. The CDR3 bases are TGTGCCAGCAGGGGGACAGGGGGCTCCGGCGGCTACACCTTC.

The rearrangement uses TRBV6-5 and TRBJ1-2, with 7 bases lining up with TRBD1. Per the germline V gene, CDR1 is MNHEY and CDR2 is SVGAGI. The junction had 11 bases not matched to a gene; V was cut back by 7 bases and J by 6 bases. This CDR3 has 14 residues. The CDR3 here is CASTGGGAENGYTF. In DNA form, the CDR3 reads TGTGCCAGCACCGGAGGGGGCGCCGAAAATGGCTACACCTTC.

V and J are TRBV19 and TRBJ2-2, with D perhaps matching TRBD2 (5 bases). Looked up from germline, CDR1 is LNHDA and CDR2 is SQIVND (reference sequence). CDR3 length: 15 amino acids. V was cut by 3 bases and J by 2 bases, with 10 bases left in between. CDR3 sequence (DNA): TGTGCCAGTAGTATGGGGAGTGGAAACACCGGGGAGCTGTTTTTT. It is translated as CASSMGSGNTGELFF.

This clone was recorded a few times. This sequence joins TRBV19 and TRBJ1-4, with D possibly being TRBD1 (5 bases). Per the germline V gene, CDR1 is LNHDA and CDR2 is SQIVND (reference sequence). Trimming shortened V by 5 bases and J by 1 base, and 14 bases separated the two germline ends. This CDR3 contains 16 residues. This CDR3 reads CASSYRGHRTNEKLFF. For the CDR3, the DNA is TGTGCCAGTAGTTATAGGGGCCATCGAACTAATGAAAAACTGTTTTTT.

The V gene is TRBV5-1, the J gene TRBJ2-2; 8 bases are a match to TRBD2. The germline gives CDR1 SGHRS, CDR2 YFSETQ. V gave up 6 bases and J gave up 7 bases; unmatched junction bases: 14. This CDR3 is built from 16 residues. The CDR3 region is CASNGLARTSDGELFF. In DNA, the CDR3 is TGCGCCAGCAACGGACTAGCCAGGACCTCTGACGGGGAGCTGTTTTTT.

J is TRBJ2-2 and V is TRBV6-6; 8 bases match TRBD1. The CDR3 totals 17 residues. Germline CDR1 MNHNY, CDR2 SVGAGI (reference sequence). Losses at the gene ends were 5 bases for V and 1 base for J; bases not matched to a gene: 9. The CDR3 coding sequence is TGTGCCAGCAGTCATTACTCCGGGACAGGGAACACCGGGGAGCTGTTTTTT. It codes for CASSHYSGTGNTGELFF.

As regards this clone: The sample holds other DNA sequences that translate to the same CDR3. The chain employs TRBV4-1 and TRBJ2-7; maybe TRBD2 (6 bases). V lost 1 base and J 3 bases, leaving 7 bases between the germline ends. The CDR3 contains 13 residues. CDR1 MGHRA and CDR2 YSYEKL come from the germline V gene. The CDR3 DNA reads as TGCGCCAGCAGCCAAGGGGGGGACTACGAGCAGTACTTC. Translating it yields CASSQGGDYEQYF.

The V gene is TRBV7-2, the J gene TRBJ2-7; 13 nucleotides agree with TRBD2. Per the germline V gene, CDR1 is SGHTA and CDR2 is FQGNSA. Unmatched junction bases numbered 2, after V lost 7 bases and J lost 2 bases. The CDR3 loop spans 14 amino acids. CDR3 in amino acids: CASKLAGGPYEQYF. The CDR3 region has the DNA TGTGCCAGCAAACTAGCGGGGGGGCCCTACGAGCAGTACTTC.

J is TRBJ2-3 and V is TRBV27; D not certain. With 9 bases removed from V and 4 bases from J, the gap between germline ends came to 11 bases. Germline values: CDR1 MNHEY, CDR2 SMNVEV (reference sequence). There are 12 residues in the CDR3. CDR3 region: CASSEFPDTQYF. The CDR3 nucleotides read TGTGCCAGTTCGGAGTTTCCAGATACGCAGTATTTT.

CDR3 loop: CASSGFSGEQETQYF. The DNA of the CDR3 is TGTGCCAGCAGCGGATTCTCCGGAGAACAAGAGACCCAGTACTTC. The chain links TRBV9 to TRBJ2-5; no clear D. Trimming removed 3 bases from V and 2 bases from J, with 14 bases in between. CDR1 is SGDLS, CDR2 YYNGEE, per germline. The CDR3 runs to 15 residues.

This clone was counted once. This rearrangement joins TRBV10-3 to TRBJ1-5; tentatively, D is TRBD1 (5 bases). The V and J ends lost 6 bases and 6 bases respectively, with 12 bases between them. Germline loops: CDR1 ENHRY, CDR2 SYGVKD. This CDR3 spans 13 amino acids. The CDR3 region is CAISQTDSQPQHF. Here the CDR3 DNA reads TGTGCCATCAGCCAGACAGATTCTCAGCCCCAGCATTTT.

This clone was detected ten times or more. This chain links TRBV4-3 with TRBJ2-7; 7 bases fit TRBD1. V trimming: 0 bases; J trimming: 6 bases; junction bases outside the gene matches: 11. Germline CDR1 and CDR2: LGHNA and YSLEER. This CDR3 contains 16 residues. CDR3 residues: CASSQDIPGGSSEQYF. The CDR3 coding sequence is TGCGCCAGCAGCCAAGATATCCCAGGGGGATCTAGCGAGCAGTACTTC.

The chain links TRBV7-9 to TRBJ2-7; weak D call: TRBD1 (5 bases). The ends were cut back, 2 bases at V and 2 bases at J, with 13 bases in the middle. Germline-derived CDR1 and CDR2 are SEHNR and FQNEAQ (reference sequence). This CDR3 spans 15 amino acids. As DNA, the CDR3 is TGTGCCAGCAGCTTATTAAGGGAACAGGCCTACGAGCAGTACTTC. Amino acid sequence: CASSLLREQAYEQYF. The full variable domain, in which reference TRBV7-9 and TRBJ2-7 provide the parts outside the CDR3, is DTGVSQNPRHKITKRGQNVTFRCDPISEHNRLYWYRQTLGQGPEFLTYFQNEAQLEKSRLLSDRFSAERPKGSFSTLEIQRTEQGDSAMYLCASSLLREQAYEQYFGPGTRLTVT.